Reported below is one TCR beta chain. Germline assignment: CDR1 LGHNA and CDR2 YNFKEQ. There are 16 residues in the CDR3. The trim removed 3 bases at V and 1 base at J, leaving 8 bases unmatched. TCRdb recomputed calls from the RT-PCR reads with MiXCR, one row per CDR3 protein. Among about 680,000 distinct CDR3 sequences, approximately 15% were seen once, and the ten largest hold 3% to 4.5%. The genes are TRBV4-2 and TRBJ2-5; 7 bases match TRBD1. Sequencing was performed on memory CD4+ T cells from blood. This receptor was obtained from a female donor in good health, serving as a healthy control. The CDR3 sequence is CASSQGDRGFQETQYF. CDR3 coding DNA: TGTGCCAGCAGCCAGGGGGACAGAGGGTTCCAAGAGACCCAGTACTTC.